The present T cell receptor (beta chain) was sequenced within a study of blood T cell repertoires in COVID-19. Study-level information: The samples span acute and convalescent COVID-19 from the United States, Italy and Spain. PBMCs, B-cell-depleted T cells, or T cells were the source of the cDNA or gDNA that made up the material.

Under the authors' procedure: Estimation of nucleated cell counts was performed using reference gene primer amplification. The protocol was immunoSEQ multiplex PCR, while the TCRdb copy is restricted to in-frame clones and leaves out a portion. The DNA was the basis for D and trimming; V, J and clone size are from that table. The data hold 91,000 or so clones, with approximately 90% observed a single time. This CDR3 has 20 residues. Germline V gives CDR1 SGHDN, CDR2 FVKESK. V lost 1 base and J lost 1; bases outside the gene matches: 14. The genes are TRBV14 and TRBJ2-3; TRBD2 matches at 10 bases. The sample was peripheral blood. The clonotype was recovered from a human donor in a cohort sampled during active COVID-19. DNA for the CDR3: TGTGCCAGCAGCCAAGGGAAGGCTAGCGGGGGCTCGGATCGCACAGATACGCAGTATTTT. Translation gives CASSQGKASGGSDRTDTQYF.